This T cell receptor (beta chain) was captured by sequencing in a study of cytomegalovirus exposure and HLA in healthy donors (dated by TCRdb to 2017 to 2019). For the wider study: An earlier analysis of several hundred of the donors reported approximately 260 Gb of sequence data and 117 million unique TCR beta sequences obtained from around 170 million T cells. In an earlier analysis of roughly 540 of the donors, high-throughput TCR beta sequencing was used to judge whether each TCR beta V gene segment behaved as functional or pseudogenic. In a later analysis, previously published TCR beta repertoires from more than 500 donors were re-analyzed and high-resolution HLA genotyping was added so that TCR occurrence patterns could be studied. Every discovery cohort repertoire had been produced on one sequencing platform. Using immunosequencing, the study profiled T cell repertoires from around 680 subjects and related those repertoires to cytomegalovirus serostatus. Besides the first cohort of approximately 710 subjects, a separate validation cohort made up of 120 different subjects was used. Alongside the repertoire data, information on donor age, sex, ethnicity and CMV serostatus was compiled. Roughly five DR-DQ haplotypes were handled as single units for association and clustering because linkage in the cohort was strong. Genome-wide SNP genotypes for about 65% of the 666 donors were used in a later genetic analysis, which treated that subset as a discovery cohort. An early release that covered about 600 HLA-typed donors contained about 300 gigabases of sequencing data and about 84 million unique TCR sequences. Of the 350 to 450 genotyped donors, less than 90% were placed in the genetic ancestry cluster associated with self-reported Caucasian donors. Both class I and class II loci were covered by HLA typing, at four-digit resolution. The study aimed to test whether signatures of past pathogen exposure could be identified by cataloging public T cell receptors. To predict cytomegalovirus infection status, the study brought together high-throughput TCR immunosequencing, statistical association of individual TCRs with disease status, and machine learning. Rather than drawing on any new phenotypic data, the later analysis identified candidate immune exposures from TCR beta sequences and the way those sequences occurred across donors. Typing coverage differed by locus: A, B, C, DRB1 and DQB1 were typed in roughly 629-630 donors, DQA1 in 500 to 550, DPA1 in 600 to 610, and DPB1 in just under 480. Among 398 genotyped donors of the cohort, an average of 235,054 unique TCR beta nucleotide sequences were sequenced per donor, roughly a sixth of them non-productive.

Of note for this clone: Its antigen target is currently unknown. No base quality information exists; no much larger clone differs at one position.

The cohort consisted of some 670 healthy bone marrow donors. At the time of sampling, all cohort members were nominally healthy, though unrecorded immune exposures were likely present. The donor tested CMV seropositive, placing the donor among the 289 seropositive members of the cohort. Each donor provided a peripheral blood sample, and peripheral blood mononuclear cells were used for TCR beta sequencing. Genomic DNA was extracted from the blood cell samples with the Qiagen DNeasy Blood Extraction Kit. The library was produced with the immunoSEQ multiplex PCR assay. A mixture of 60 forward primers for TCR Vbeta segments and 13 reverse primers for TCR Jbeta segments was used in the multiplex PCR. The CDR3 region of rearranged TCR beta genes was amplified from genomic DNA with a multiplex PCR assay. The amplified TCR beta libraries were sequenced on the Illumina HiSeq System as 87-base-pair reads. Processing in the source paper ran as follows. In a later analysis, approximately 74 million unique TCR beta chains were counted across the approximately 670 repertoires, and roughly 10 million of these chains were shared by at least two donors. Raw reads were error-corrected and collapsed into unique sequences by a nearest-neighbor algorithm in which closely related sequences were merged to remove PCR and sequencing errors. Alignment of CDR3 sequences to IMGT reference sequences was used to assign V, D and J gene segments. For a sequence to be retained, a match of at least six nucleotides to both a V gene segment and a J gene segment was required. Rearrangements were classified as productive when the CDR3 lacked stop codons and remained in frame with V and J, and all other rearrangements were classified as non-productive. Following IMGT convention, CDR3 was defined as the stretch from the second conserved V-encoded cysteine up to the conserved J-encoded phenylalanine. In an earlier analysis of 587 of the donors, sequences lacking an unambiguous match to a single V gene segment were excluded. An earlier analysis of almost 600 of the donors classified V segments as functional when productive rearrangements were above 56.7% and as segregating when the standard deviation between donors was above 5%. A statistical classification framework was developed to diagnose cytomegalovirus status using the catalog of TCR beta chain sequences. A later analysis assigned V and J genes by comparing TCR nucleotide sequences with IMGT/GENE-DB human TR gene sequences. The TCRdist pipeline was used in a later analysis to assign CDR3 sequences and most-parsimonious VDJ recombination scenarios. In a later analysis, each TCR beta chain was defined by its CDR3 amino acid sequence together with its V-gene family, and reads without a unique V-gene family were excluded. To address suspected cross-contamination and a sequencing artifact, a later analysis removed several hundred highly shared, low-generation-probability nucleotide sequences. In a later analysis, a clonal expansion index was calculated for each public chain from normalized within-repertoire ranks of inferred template counts. A later analysis computed generation probabilities with a VDJ recombination model fitted to out-of-frame rearrangements, and checked the results against IGoR. A later analysis scored TCR-TCR, TCR-HLA and TCR-CMV co-occurrence with hypergeometric tests, applying a repertoire-size bias correction to TCR pairs. A later analysis estimated false discovery rates by permuting HLA or CMV assignments 20 times. A later analysis grouped co-occurring TCRs with DBSCAN, adding TCRdist sequence similarity when clustering within HLA-allele-positive subsets. Repertoires with fewer than 30,000 or more than 120,000 public chains, plus five repertoires with anomalous nucleotide sharing, were excluded from co-occurrence clustering. TCRdb provides this immuneACCESS table in a form limited to in-frame rearrangements. Some clones are lacking; in checked studies, under half of them reflect an unresolved V gene, and why the rest are absent is not known. Clone size and V and J calls were adopted from that table, with D and trimming inferred from the DNA. The sample has roughly 90,000 clones on record, 75% to 85% of them singletons. The ten top clones hold roughly 3.4% of the sample.

The paper as a whole reports these results and caveats: Three of the identified cytomegalovirus-associated TCR beta chains were confirmed in vitro to be specific for cytomegalovirus antigens. Linkage disequilibrium might explain the correlated functional status among segregating V segments, but an unknown experimental factor could not be excluded. Cytomegalovirus status was reported to be diagnosed by the classifier with high specificity and sensitivity in both the original and validation cohorts. In a later genetic analysis, a missense DCLRE1C variant was associated with V-gene and J-gene trimming of TCR beta chains, and the association was replicated in an independent cohort. Roughly uniform sequencing depth across donors was assumed in presence/absence analyses, although this assumption may not hold. In an earlier analysis of more than 450 of the donors, most TCR beta V segments were observed in productive rearrangements about 87% or about 30% of the time, broadly matching IMGT annotations. A further reported finding was that TCR beta sequences accurately predicted the HLA-A and HLA-B alleles for most subjects in the first cohort. Because HLA typing was missing for some donors at each locus, association tests included only the typed subset. The earlier analysis of about 600 of the donors excluded some 15 rarely observed V segments, including chromosome 9 orphons, because counts were too low. In this cohort, only TCR beta chains were sequenced, and detectable features were limited by the absence of alpha or paired-chain data. In a later analysis, HLA-associated TCR beta chains showed more clonal expansion and lower generation probabilities than non-associated chains that were equally common. In a later analysis, TCR association rates were found to vary across HLA loci, with the most associated TCRs seen for DRB1 alleles and the fewest for HLA-C alleles. Several of the top co-occurrence clusters appeared to be linked to parvovirus B19, influenza, CMV and Epstein-Barr virus, according to a later analysis. At a false discovery rate of 0.05, a later analysis linked 15,000 to 20,000 TCR beta sequences to specific HLA alleles. Most TCR sequences were observed very rarely across donors, whereas some public TCRs were present in many individuals. In a later genetic analysis, fewer N-insertions in productive TCRs were reported among donors in an Asian-associated ancestry cluster than the approximately 710-donor mean. The sequencing pipeline was judged likely to have produced a cluster of highly shared sequence variants as a technical artifact. Strong co-occurrence of HLA alleles, especially DR and DQ, made assigning TCR associations to individual alleles difficult. CMV serostatus was the only immune exposure information available for the cohort. Most CMV-associated TCR beta chains appeared to be HLA-restricted in a later analysis, and the HLA associations seemed to be driven largely by CMV exposure. The authors suggested that the approach could potentially be extended to other disease states and immunological phenotypes. The study gave a list of 150 to 200 TCR beta chains associated with cytomegalovirus.

Material for sequencing was PBMCs. The receptor comes from a man aged 25-40 years in good health and CMV-seropositive.

The DNA reads TGTGCCAGCAGAACGGACAGGGGGCAGAATGAGCAGTTCTTC. Its product reads: CASRTDRGQNEQFF. Here the chain combines TRBV28 and TRBJ2-1; 11 bases in between match TRBD1. The germline V and J ends show losses of 6 bases and 7 bases respectively, and no gene match explains 5 bases of the junction. The CDR3 holds 14 amino acids from the cysteine to the phenylalanine. Only the CDR3 portion is preserved as DNA: 42 bases, with reading frame beginning at the first base. The CDR1 and CDR2 encoded by the germline V gene are MDHEN and SYDVKM. Where the CDR3 stops, the reference TRBV28 and TRBJ2-1 genes take over; the full variable domain is DVKVTQSSRYLVKRTGEKVFLECVQDMDHENMFWYRQDPGLGLRLIYFSYDVKMKEKGDIPEGYSVSREKKERFSLILESASTNQTSMYLCASRTDRGQNEQFFGPGTRLTVL.